The source of this TCR beta chain is a study of T cells in localized non-small cell lung cancer. Study-level findings and limits: Heterogeneity stays possible, as sequencing covered only one tumor region. There were a median roughly 54 of the top 100 tumor clones appearing in adjacent lung. Longer overall survival associated with higher blood T cell density; shorter survival with higher adjacent-lung clonality. Uninvolved nearby lung showed the greatest T cell clonality, exceeding that found in tumor.

The CDR3 is 17 amino acids. V lost 0 bases to trimming and J lost 2 bases; unmatched junction nucleotides: 6. CDR1 and CDR2 from the germline V gene are LGHNA and YSLEER. Produced via immunoSEQ multiplex PCR; TCRdb's table is partial and in-frame only. Of some 19,000 clones in the sample, approximately 90% are singletons; the top ten hold about 4%. This clone has only a few counts. Its antigen is still unknown. V usage is TRBV4-3 and J usage is TRBJ2-3; 9 bases are shared with TRBD2. The material was peripheral blood, obtained before any cancer treatment. The receptor comes from a male donor aged 60 or over with stage I squamous cell lung carcinoma. The CDR3 DNA sequence: TGCGCCAGCAGCCAAGATCCCCTAGCGGGACACACAGATACGCAGTATTTT. Protein product: CASSQDPLAGHTDTQYF.